This T cell receptor (beta chain) derives from a study of T cells in Graves' hyperthyroidism and ophthalmopathy (dated by TCRdb to between 2018 and 2020). For context, the study as a whole: Peripheral blood was sampled at the time of initial diagnosis, prior to any treatment. TCR Vbeta CDR3 sequencing of around 130 peripheral blood samples (roughly 43 ophthalmopathy, 75 to 85 hyperthyroidism and roughly 17 progressor patients) is reported in the paper. Thyroid tissue and blood T-cell repertoires from about 6 Graves' hyperthyroidism patients were also compared in the study. Prospective prediction of ophthalmopathy was tested in an independent validation cohort of fewer than 20 hyperthyroidism patients and around 16 patients who later progressed to ophthalmopathy. After sampling, hyperthyroidism patients received methimazole starting at 30 mg daily, and ophthalmopathy patients received high-dose intravenous methylprednisolone. A discovery cohort of about 95 patients, approximately 45 with Graves' ophthalmopathy and 55 to 60 with stable Graves' hyperthyroidism, was used to find distinguishing TCR V-J signatures. The 85 to 100 discovery patients were divided at random into training and test sets in a 7:3 ratio. The paper as a whole reports these results and caveats: A 13 V-J signature model separated ophthalmopathy from stable hyperthyroidism, with just over 85% sensitivity and around 84% specificity in cross-validation and 80%/75% in testing. No statistical method was used to fix the sample size in advance, and group allocation was not hidden from the investigators. In validation, progression to ophthalmopathy was predicted by the model with around 71% sensitivity and 72.22% specificity, a median of approximately 6.5 months before onset. Most expanded thyroid clonotypes (frequency above 0.001) were also detected in blood, a finding suggesting that blood repertoires may reflect thyroid immune responses.

CDR1 SEHNR and CDR2 FQNEAQ are derived from the germline V gene (reference sequence). V is cut by 3 bases and J by 9 bases, and the space between the germline ends is 6 bases. The CDR3 sequence holds 11 residues, the cysteine and phenylalanine included. Here the CDR3 DNA is all that survives: 33 bases in frame from base 1. Graves' hyperthyroidism was defined as stable when no progression to ophthalmopathy occurred over 18 months of follow-up. Hyperthyroidism patients were newly diagnosed, had a disease duration of under 2 months, and were aged 18 to 65 years. Exclusion was applied to patients with uncontrolled infections, other autoimmune diseases, pregnancy or lactation. Diagnoses were established on the basis of clinical symptoms, serum thyroxine and TRAb, thyroid ultrasound, and orbital computed tomography. Ficoll-Paque density gradient centrifugation was used to isolate PBMCs from under 11 ml of fresh peripheral blood. Total RNA was extracted with Trizol reagent, and quality was checked on an Agilent 2100 Bioanalyzer.

TCR beta CDR3 regions were amplified from RNA transcripts. For the first round of RT-PCR on the TCR CDR3, the HTBI primer set was used together with the Qiagen OneStep RT-PCR kit. The libraries were constructed in a second round of multiplex PCR and then size-selected and purified. Sequencing of the libraries was done on an Illumina HiSeq2000 using paired-end 100 bp reads. As for the original processing: SOAPnuke was used to process the raw data, with reads discarded if the reads contained adapters or uncalled bases, had a mean Phred below 15, or lacked an exact constant-primer or identifier match. High-quality paired reads were merged with COPE v1.2.5, and unique nucleotide sequences were defined as clonotypes. Clonotypes were aligned to IMGT TRBV, TRBD and TRBJ reference segments using MiTCR v1.1. Analysis was restricted to V-J combinations with a frequency above 0.0001, which covered roughly 99% of repertoires. A TCS score was defined as the ratio of F50 (clonal expansion) to E x V (chaos), with BLOSUM62-based TCRdist applied between CDR3 peptides within each V-J. Welch's t-statistics and random forest reduced roughly 500 V-J features to 10 to 15, which were used in a naive Bayes classifier (R e1071). TCRdb redid the processing of the public reads, applying fastp at Q25 and MiXCR, and retained in-frame beta chains. Each record represents a unique CDR3 protein, reported with the most common genes and DNA among its rows. It is TCRdb's table, rather than the study itself, that gives the V and J calls and clone size. Counted in this sample were around 340,000 distinct CDR3 sequences; roughly 20% of them appeared once. Approximately 54% of the sample comes from the top ten.

About this clonotype itself: Its binding antigen is unknown. No base quality information exists; no much larger clone differs at one position.

This TCR came from a woman between 50 and 59 years old with Graves' hyperthyroidism. Source material: blood. The sequence joins TRBV7-9 to TRBJ2-1, with the D gene uncertain. The CDR3 region has the sequence CASSLMVEQFF. The DNA is TGTGCCAGCAGCTTGATGGTTGAGCAGTTCTTC.